This is a list of T cell receptor beta chains from one sample in a study of T-cell reconstitution after alpha-beta-depleted transplantation in children. Via MiXCR, TCRdb re-called the PCR reads, giving one row per CDR3 protein. Of around 410,000 distinct CDR3 sequences listed, 11% are singletons. The material sequenced was PBMCs from the stem cell graft donor, taken from the stem cell graft. Every receptor here comes from a human donor who donated a stem cell graft to a child with acute myeloid leukemia. The CDR3 runs from the conserved cysteine through the conserved F or W. The order of the fields is J gene, D gene, V gene, clone size, CDR3 protein, CDR3 DNA. D genes are given only for firm matches. Expanded clones are given a class, and other clones once, few, many or no size at all.

>TRBJ2-4|TRBD2|TRBV6-1|few
CASSAAGDRDIQYF
TGTGCCAGCAGTGCGGCGGGGGATAGGGACATTCAGTACTTC
>TRBJ1-1|NA|TRBV5-1|NA
CASSPGEAGNTEAFF
TGCGCCAGCAGCCCCGGTGAGGCAGGAAACACTGAAGCTTTCTTT
>TRBJ2-5|NA|TRBV11-2|NA
CASSTVAETQYF
TGTGCCAGCAGCACGGTTGCAGAGACCCAGTACTTC
>TRBJ2-1|NA|TRBV5-4|few
CASSPGTGRVNNEQFF
TGTGCCAGCAGCCCCGGGACTGGGAGAGTGAACAATGAGCAGTTCTTC
>TRBJ2-7|NA|TRBV9|few
CASSVGLSSYEQYF
TGTGCCAGCAGCGTAGGACTGAGCTCCTACGAGCAGTACTTC
>TRBJ2-3|NA|TRBV29-1|NA
CSVESQRVTDTQYF
TGCAGCGTTGAATCTCAGCGGGTCACAGATACGCAGTATTTT
>TRBJ1-4|NA|TRBV6-1|many
CASSRTQIAEKLFF
TGTGCCAGCAGTCGGACACAAATAGCGGAAAAACTGTTTTTT
>TRBJ2-1|TRBD2|TRBV12-3/TRBV12-4|many
CASRGTSGTPEQFF
TGTGCCAGCAGGGGGACTAGCGGCACCCCTGAGCAGTTCTTC
>TRBJ2-5|TRBD2|TRBV5-5|many
CASSLLLAGGPRQETQYF
TGTGCCAGCAGCTTATTACTAGCGGGAGGGCCGAGGCAAGAGACCCAGTACTTC
>TRBJ2-1|TRBD2|TRBV5-1|few
CASSPRTSGGADEQFF
TGCGCCAGCAGCCCCCGGACTAGCGGGGGGGCCGATGAGCAGTTCTTC
>TRBJ2-3|NA|TRBV20-1|NA
CSARPGQRMGTQYF
TGCAGTGCTAGACCCGGCCAGCGAATGGGTACGCAGTATTTT
>TRBJ2-3|TRBD2|TRBV6-1|few
CASSEGVAGGTGTQYF
TGTGCCAGCAGTGAAGGGGTAGCGGGGGGGACGGGTACGCAGTATTTT
>TRBJ2-2|TRBD1|TRBV25-1|many
CASSDGQGRGELFF
TGTGCCAGCAGTGATGGACAGGGGCGCGGGGAGCTGTTTTTT
>TRBJ1-2|TRBD1|TRBV2|many
CASSQTGSNYGYTF
TGTGCCAGCAGCCAGACAGGGTCAAACTATGGCTACACCTTC
>TRBJ2-3|NA|TRBV5-5|few
CASSLNSRSTDTQYF
TGTGCCAGCAGCTTGAACTCAAGATCCACAGATACGCAGTATTTT
>TRBJ1-2|NA|TRBV4-1|few
CASSQEKGTYAGGYTF
TGCGCCAGCAGCCAAGAGAAGGGAACATATGCGGGTGGCTACACCTTC
>TRBJ2-3|TRBD2|TRBV29-1|few
CSATSGSGADTQYF
TGCAGCGCCACTAGCGGGAGTGGCGCAGATACGCAGTATTTT
>TRBJ2-2|NA|TRBV2|many
CASSEGRAGELFF
TGTGCCAGCAGTGAAGGACGGGCCGGGGAGCTGTTTTTT
>TRBJ1-1|NA|TRBV6-1|once
CASKQGRTEAFF
TGTGCCAGCAAGCAGGGAAGGACTGAAGCTTTCTTT
>TRBJ1-2|TRBD1|TRBV7-2|many
CASSLPQGAGGYTF
TGTGCCAGCAGCTTACCCCAGGGGGCGGGGGGCTACACCTTC
>TRBJ2-1|NA|TRBV7-2|few
CASPSGSSYNEQFF
TGTGCCAGCCCTAGTGGGAGCTCCTACAATGAGCAGTTCTTC
>TRBJ2-2|NA|TRBV2|few
CARRDTANTGELFF
TGTGCCCGGCGGGACACGGCGAACACCGGGGAGCTGTTTTTT
>TRBJ2-3|TRBD1|TRBV20-1|few
CSASRPGQGWTDTQYF
TGCAGTGCTAGTAGGCCGGGACAGGGGTGGACAGATACGCAGTATTTT
>TRBJ1-2|TRBD1|TRBV4-1|NA
CASSQTNRRGRNGYTF
TGCGCCAGCAGCCAAACCAATAGGAGGGGGCGGAATGGCTACACCTTC
>TRBJ2-1|TRBD2|TRBV28|few
CASSLAGGMGSEQFF
TGTGCCAGCAGTTTAGCGGGGGGGATGGGCAGTGAGCAGTTCTTC
>TRBJ1-1|TRBD1|TRBV10-3|few
CAISTTGGAGNTEAFF
TGTGCCATCAGCACAACAGGGGGCGCGGGGAACACTGAAGCTTTCTTT
>TRBJ1-4|NA|TRBV12-3/TRBV12-4|NA
CASSGPATARNEKLFF
TGTGCCAGCAGTGGCCCCGCGACAGCGAGGAATGAAAAACTGTTTTTT
>TRBJ2-7|NA|TRBV24-1|NA
CATSDLPPPFQGGYEQYF
TGTGCCACCAGTGATTTGCCCCCCCCGTTCCAGGGGGGCTACGAGCAGTACTTC